These 10 T cell receptor beta chains share one sample of origin, sequenced in a study of memory CD8 T cells in hepatitis C reinfection. Generated by immunoSEQ multiplex PCR, the TCRdb table keeps only in-frame clones and is missing some. This repertoire shows approximately 51,000 clones, 89% found once; its top ten account for 1%. The time point denotes: pre-reinfection, 55 to 20 weeks before reinfection detection. TCR sequencing was done directly ex vivo on sorted cells, without expansion in vitro. The sample taken for sequencing was naive CD8+ T cells sorted from blood. The receptors shown here come from a man aged 18 to 30 with hepatitis C virus infection.

The DNA of the CDR3 is TGTGCCAGCAGCTTTAGCGGGGGGGGCACAGATACGCAGTATTTT. Translation: CASSFSGGGTDTQYF. The chain joins TRBV7-2 to TRBJ2-3, with 11 bases lining up with TRBD2. CDR1 and CDR2 (germline): SGHTA, FQGNSA. The length of the CDR3 is 15 residues. With V trimmed by 3 bases and J by 1 base, 0 bases remained unmatched.

The table lists this clone with a count of one. The rearrangement joins TRBV5-1 to TRBJ2-3; D may be TRBD2 (6 bases). This CDR3 is built from 16 residues. Germline V gives CDR1 SGHRS, CDR2 YFSETQ. V was shortened by 0 bases and J by 4 bases, with 15 bases between the two germline ends. CDR3 in amino acids: CASSLDRGYGADTQYF. For the CDR3, the DNA is TGCGCCAGCAGCTTGGATCGGGGGTATGGGGCAGATACGCAGTATTTT.

The chain couples TRBV6-1 to TRBJ1-5; D might be TRBD1 (5 bases). V shed 8 bases and J shed 4 bases, with 9 bases lying between them. Germline V CDR1 and CDR2: MNHNS, SASEGT. This CDR3 has 12 residues. CDR3 bases: TGTGCCAGCTCGGGGGAGAATCAGCCCCAGCATTTT. This gives the protein CASSGENQPQHF.

The gene calls are TRBV27 and TRBJ2-1; 8 bases map to TRBD2. Unmatched junction bases numbered 8, after V lost 6 bases and J lost 10 bases. The germline V gene has CDR1 MNHEY and CDR2 SMNVEV (reference sequence). The CDR3 has 13 amino acids. DNA of the CDR3: TGTGCCAGCAGCCCAGCGGGAGCGGGGGAGCAGTTCTTC. It is translated as CASSPAGAGEQFF.

This clone appeared once. The V gene is TRBV18, the J gene TRBJ1-1, with TRBD1 matching over 9 bases. Germline values: CDR1 KGHSH, CDR2 LQKENI. The trim removed 3 bases at V and 3 bases at J, leaving 8 bases unmatched. The CDR3 is made up of 16 amino acids. This CDR3 is CASSPFKTGGYTEAFF. The DNA of the CDR3 is TGTGCCAGCTCACCGTTTAAGACAGGGGGATACACTGAAGCTTTCTTT.

The table lists this clone with a count of one. The V and J genes are TRBV9 and TRBJ2-2; the D gene is possibly TRBD2 (6 bases). This CDR3 is built from 14 residues. Germline lookup yields CDR1 SGDLS and CDR2 YYNGEE. Trimming pared 0 bases from V and 6 bases from J, leaving 9 bases between. CDR3 nucleotide sequence: TGTGCCAGCAGCGTAGATAGCGGCCCCGGGGAGCTGTTTTTT. Translating gives CASSVDSGPGELFF.

This chain links TRBV27 with TRBJ2-1; 10 bases are a match to TRBD2. Unmatched junction bases numbered 4, after V lost 3 bases and J lost 2 bases. This CDR3 spans 16 amino acids. Germline CDR1 and CDR2: MNHEY and SMNVEV (reference sequence). CDR3 DNA sequence: TGTGCCAGCAGTTTGACTAGCGGGTTCCCCTACAATGAGCAGTTCTTC. Protein: CASSLTSGFPYNEQFF.

The chain uses TRBV12-5 and TRBJ1-1; D gene unclear. V lost 0 bases and J lost 1, with 12 bases in between. In germline, CDR1 is LGHNT, CDR2 FRNRAP. This CDR3 spans 16 amino acids. The CDR3 loop is CASGLVSVRGNTEAFF. Written as DNA, the CDR3 is TGTGCTAGTGGTTTGGTAAGTGTCCGCGGGAACACTGAAGCTTTCTTT. The full variable domain, rest sourced from reference TRBV12-5 and TRBJ1-1, is DARVTQTPRHKVTEMGQEVTMRCQPILGHNTVFWYRQTMMQGLELLAYFRNRAPLDDSGMPKDRFSAEMPDATLATLKIQPSEPRDSAVYFCASGLVSVRGNTEAFFGQGTRLTVV.

CDR3 residues: CASSTLMTGTDTQYF. Here the CDR3 DNA reads TGTGCCAGTAGTACTTTAATGACAGGCACAGATACGCAGTATTTT. The chain couples TRBV19 to TRBJ2-3; D is perhaps TRBD1 (5 bases). CDR1 and CDR2 (germline): LNHDA, SQIVND (reference sequence). Trimming took off 4 bases at V and 1 base at J, with 12 bases between the two ends. The CDR3 is 15 residues long.

The chain joins TRBV28 to TRBJ1-6; D is undetermined. The germline V gene encodes CDR1 MDHEN and CDR2 SYDVKM. This CDR3 is 15 amino acids long. Trimming stripped 2 bases from V and 7 bases from J, with 12 bases between. CDR3 bases: TGTGCCAGCAGTTTAGTTACAGAGTGGAATTCACCCCTCCACTTT. Protein product: CASSLVTEWNSPLHF.